This TCR beta chain was recorded in a study of shared clonotypes between healthy human individuals. Method: immunoSEQ multiplex PCR; TCRdb's copy keeps in-frame clones and lacks some. The data show about 1,500,000 clones, approximately 97% seen once. With 4 bases clipped from V and 5 bases from J, the junction kept 7 bases outside the gene matches. CDR3 length: 15 amino acids. Germline CDR1 reads SGHTA; CDR2 reads FQGNSA. The source of this sequence is a man aged 25 to 40 in good health. V usage is TRBV7-2 and J usage is TRBJ2-1; 8 nucleotides agree with TRBD1. The sequenced material came from naive CD4+ T cells sorted from blood. This sample's subset: CD45RA+ positively selected. The CDR3 bases are TGTGCCAGCAGCTATAGACAGGGGTCCCACAATGAGCAGTTCTTC. This gives the protein CASSYRQGSHNEQFF.